This record looks at one TCR beta chain sequence and its context. This CDR3 is 11 amino acids long. Germline values: CDR1 SGHTA, CDR2 FQGNSA. The ends were cut back, 1 base at V and 10 bases at J, with 5 bases in the middle. The data derive from a study of control samples from healthy donors and cancer patients. The assay was immunoSEQ multiplex PCR, and TCRdb's table has in-frame clones only and misses some. The sample shows approximately 120,000 clones, approximately 90% of them seen only once. Sequencing input: blood. This sequence joins TRBV7-2 and TRBJ2-1; unclear D gene. The source of this sequence is a woman aged 50 to 60 in good health. For the CDR3, the DNA is TGTGCCAGCAGCTTAGTGGGAGAGCAGTTCTTC. Encoded protein: CASSLVGEQFF.